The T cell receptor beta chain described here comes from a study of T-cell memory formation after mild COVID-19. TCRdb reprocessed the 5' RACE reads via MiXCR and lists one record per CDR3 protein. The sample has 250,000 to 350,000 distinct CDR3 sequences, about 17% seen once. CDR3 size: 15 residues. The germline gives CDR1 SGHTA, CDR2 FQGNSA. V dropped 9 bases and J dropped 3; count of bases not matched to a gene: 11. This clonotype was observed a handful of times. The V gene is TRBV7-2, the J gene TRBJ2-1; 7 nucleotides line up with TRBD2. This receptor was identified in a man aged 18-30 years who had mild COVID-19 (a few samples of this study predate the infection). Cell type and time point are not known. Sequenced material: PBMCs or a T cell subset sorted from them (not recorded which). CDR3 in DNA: TGTGCCAGTAGGCCCGGGACGGGGGGCTACAATGAGCAGTTCTTC. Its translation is CASRPGTGGYNEQFF.